This T cell receptor beta chain is drawn from a study of beta chain features in type 1 diabetes. Study-level points and caveats: The question of HLA type influencing TCRB rearrangement was one that remained unresolved here. TCRB CDR3s from Type 1 diabetes patients were moderately but significantly shorter in all four CD4+ subsets.

As regards this clone: Its antigen is as yet unknown.

The whole isolated RNA underwent reverse transcription, so sequencing captured expressed TCRB transcripts. Sequencing was performed with immunoSEQ multiplex PCR; in TCRdb, only in-frame clones are kept and a portion is missing. The sample consists of approximately 250,000 clones, under 20% of them appearing once. After removal of 4 bases from V and 3 bases from J, the junction contained 2 bases not matched to a gene. In germline, CDR1 is SQVTM, CDR2 ANQGSEA. This CDR3 spans 12 amino acids. The sequence derives from a man aged 25-45 years with type 1 diabetes. Sequences were obtained from naive CD4+ T cells from blood. This rearrangement joins TRBV29-1 to TRBJ1-1, with 7 bases identical to TRBD1. CDR3 sequence (DNA): TGCAGCGTTGGGGACAGACACACTGAAGCTTTCTTT. This sequence encodes CSVGDRHTEAFF.